This T cell receptor (beta chain) appears in the sequencing data of a study of post-analysis software for immune sequencing data. Whole-study context: Multiple sclerosis in the patients followed relapsing-remitting, secondary progressive and progressive-relapsing courses. General observations from the study: Same-batch samples co-clustered strongly by F measure. For normalized Chao1 diversity, multiple sclerosis patients scored significantly lower than controls did. TRBV5-6, TRBV5-1 and TRBV20-1 were among roughly 5 TRBV segments more frequent in patients than controls.

Unique molecular identifiers were present in the TCR beta cDNA libraries. Between roughly 1 and 10 million T cells gave rise to some 450,000 cDNA molecules. TCRdb processed the PCR reads anew with MiXCR; each CDR3 protein has one entry. This repertoire shows a few hundred thousand distinct CDR3 sequences, around a third found once; its top ten account for about an eighth. The V segment lost 3 bases and the J segment 1 base; nucleotides outside the gene matches: 4. The CDR3 covers 15 residues. The germline V gene encodes CDR1 MGHRA and CDR2 YSYEKL. This clonotype was seen only a few times. Its specificity is not known.

Specimen: blood. This TCR was sampled from a girl between 5 and 17 years old with multiple sclerosis. The chain combines TRBV4-1 with TRBJ2-7, with 9 bases fitting TRBD1. CDR3 DNA: TGCGCCAGCAGCCATCCGACAGGGGGGTCCTACGAGCAGTACTTC. Amino acid sequence: CASSHPTGGSYEQYF.